This record concerns one TCR beta chain sequence. Its specificity is not known. The record originates from a study of cytomegalovirus exposure and HLA in healthy donors. Regarding the study as a whole: In vitro assays verified that a few CMV-associated chains recognized CMV antigens specifically.

Healthy bone marrow donors made up the donors. Primers: 60 Vbeta forward and 13 Jbeta reverse. Data came from immunoSEQ multiplex PCR; TCRdb stores just in-frame clones and leaves some out. This sample has 160,000 or so clones, with 80% to 90% found just once. Germline V CDR1 and CDR2: MDHEN, SYDVKM. V lost 2 bases, J lost 5 bases, and 5 bases stayed unmatched. The CDR3 has 15 amino acids. This receptor was obtained from a man aged 50-59 years in good health and CMV-seropositive. The sequenced material came from PBMCs. J is TRBJ2-1 and V is TRBV28; TRBD2 matches 8 bases. The CDR3 region is CASSLPGRGNNEQFF. The CDR3 DNA reads TGTGCCAGCAGTTTACCCGGGAGGGGGAACAATGAGCAGTTCTTC.